The 27 T cell receptor beta chains presented below share a single source sample, sequenced in a study of blood T cell repertoires in COVID-19. Profiling relied on immunoSEQ multiplex PCR, and the TCRdb table lists in-frame clones only, not all of them. The table shows around 200,000 clones, with around 85% occurring only once. The sequenced sample consisted of PBMCs or T cells enriched from blood (not recorded which). The source of these receptors is a woman in her twenties or thirties who had recovered from COVID-19.

There are a few counts of this clone. The rearrangement links TRBV4-1 to TRBJ2-2; 16 nucleotides align to TRBD2. This CDR3 has 19 residues. Looked up from germline, CDR1 is MGHRA and CDR2 is YSYEKL. Trimming cost V 3 bases and J 7 bases; bases outside gene matches: 11. This CDR3 is CASSHTGTSGRASVGELFF. The CDR3 DNA is TGCGCCAGCAGCCATACCGGGACTAGCGGGAGGGCCTCGGTCGGGGAGCTGTTTTTT.

The chain recombines TRBV11-3 with TRBJ2-2; TRBD2 aligns across 10 bases. This CDR3 has 16 amino acids. The V gene's germline CDR1 is SGHNT and CDR2 YENEEA. Trimming cost V 2 bases and J 5 bases; bases outside gene matches: 5. This CDR3 is CASSLYTSGTTGELFF. CDR3 bases: TGTGCCAGCAGCTTATATACTAGCGGGACGACCGGGGAGCTGTTTTTT.

This clone has only a few counts. The chain combines TRBV19 with TRBJ1-1; D not resolved. The CDR3 loop spans 16 amino acids. V was trimmed by 7 bases and J by 2 bases, leaving 20 bases between them. Germline V lookup: CDR1 LNHDA, CDR2 SQIVND (reference sequence). CDR3 in amino acids: CASTRERADSNTEAFF. The CDR3 region has the DNA TGTGCCAGTACGAGGGAGAGGGCAGACTCCAACACTGAAGCTTTCTTT. Drawing the rest from reference TRBV19 and TRBJ1-1, the complete variable domain is DGGITQSPKYLFRKEGQNVTLSCEQNLNHDAMYWYRQDPGQGLRLIYYSQIVNDFQKGDIAEGYSVSREKKESFPLTVTSAQKNPTAFYLCASTRERADSNTEAFFGQGTRLTVV.

A few counts support this clone. The CDR3 is CASSLGGTRNYGYTF. CDR3 coding DNA: TGTGCCAGCAGCTTAGGCGGGACCCGTAACTATGGCTACACCTTC. This chain links TRBV11-2 with TRBJ1-2, with a tentative D call TRBD1 (5 bases). CDR1 is SGHAT and CDR2 is FQNNGV in the germline V gene. This CDR3 spans 15 amino acids. Trimming stripped 1 base from V and 1 base from J, with 10 bases between. Filled out from reference TRBV11-2 and TRBJ1-2, the complete variable domain reads EAGVAQSPRYKIIEKRQSVAFWCNPISGHATLYWYQQILGQGPKLLIQFQNNGVVDDSQLPKDRFSAERLKGVDSTLKIQPAKLEDSAVYLCASSLGGTRNYGYTFGSGTRLTVV.

This clone has a single count. The V and J genes are TRBV12-5 and TRBJ2-1; 11 bases fit TRBD1. Trimming cost V 3 bases and J 8 bases; bases outside gene matches: 12. CDR3 length: 17 amino acids. CDR1 LGHNT and CDR2 FRNRAP come from the germline V gene. As DNA, the CDR3 is TGTGCTAGTGGTTTTGGAATCACCGGGACAGGGGGTCATGAGCAGTTCTTC. It codes for CASGFGITGTGGHEQFF.

The chain links TRBV21-1 to TRBJ1-3; the DNA was not used to check the table's D call, TRBD1. TRBV21-1 is designated a pseudogene. The CDR3 contains 14 residues. CDR3 sequence (DNA): TGTGCCAGCGCCCAGGGAAGCGCTGGAAACACCATATATTTT. Its translation is CASAQGSAGNTIYF.

The V call is TRBV27, the J call TRBJ2-5; 7 bases are a match to TRBD1. Per germline, CDR1 MNHEY and CDR2 SMNVEV (reference sequence). The CDR3 spans 15 residues. Losses at the gene ends were 2 bases for V and 5 bases for J; bases not matched to a gene: 8. The DNA for the CDR3 is TGTGCCAGCAGTTTAGCTGCGGACAGGATTGAGACCCAGTACTTC. Amino acid sequence: CASSLAADRIETQYF.

The chain uses TRBV6-5 and TRBJ1-2, with D tentatively TRBD1 (6 bases). This CDR3 is built from 14 residues. V lost 6 bases and J 2 bases, leaving 13 bases between the germline ends. Germline V gene lookup returns CDR1 MNHEY and CDR2 SVGAGI. Written as DNA, the CDR3 is TGTGCCAGCAGGACGACAACAGGGAACTATGGCTACACCTTC. Translating it yields CASRTTTGNYGYTF.

V and J are TRBV7-3 and TRBJ2-1; TRBD2 matches 10 bases. The CDR3 has 14 residues. After removal of 5 bases from V and 9 bases from J, the junction contained 7 bases not matched to a gene. The V gene's germline CDR1 is SGHTA and CDR2 FQGTGA. As DNA, the CDR3 is TGTGCCAGCAGCCGGGGACTAGCGAACCGTGAGCAGTTCTTC. Translation: CASSRGLANREQFF.

There are many counts of this clone. The chain links TRBV2 to TRBJ2-3; weak D call: TRBD2 (6 bases). This CDR3 comprises 13 residues. Germline CDR1 SNHLY, CDR2 FYNNEI. Trimming removed 7 bases at V and 6 bases at J, with 14 bases between. The CDR3, as DNA: TGTGCCAGCAACGGACTCGGGAGTGATACGCAGTATTTT. Protein product: CASNGLGSDTQYF.

The rearrangement joins TRBV7-9 to TRBJ1-2; no clear D gene. This CDR3 is 12 amino acids long. Trimming stripped 11 bases from V and 0 bases from J, with 10 bases between. Germline-derived CDR1 and CDR2 are SEHNR and FQNEAQ (reference sequence). The CDR3: CAGGTANYGYTF. CDR3 in DNA: TGTGCCGGTGGCACAGCTAACTATGGCTACACCTTC.

The genes are TRBV24-1 and TRBJ2-1; TRBD1 might be the D (6 bases). The CDR3 spans 20 residues. V was trimmed by 2 bases and J by 0 bases, leaving 22 bases between them. CDR1 is KGHDR and CDR2 is SFDVKD in the germline V gene. The CDR3 loop reads CATSDWSRTGTPSSYNEQFF. DNA for the CDR3: TGTGCCACCAGTGATTGGTCCCGCACCGGGACACCGAGCTCCTACAATGAGCAGTTCTTC.

V is TRBV5-4 and J is TRBJ2-6; a possible D gene is TRBD1 (5 bases). Between the trimmed V and J ends, which lost 0 bases and 4 bases, there was a span of 14 bases. The germline CDR1 and CDR2 sequences are SGHNT and YYREEE (reference sequence). The CDR3 is 17 amino acids. CDR3 in amino acids: CASSLGGRDPGANVLTF. CDR3 nucleotides: TGTGCCAGCAGCTTGGGGGGCAGGGATCCCGGGGCCAACGTCCTGACTTTC.

The rearrangement links TRBV11-2 to TRBJ2-1, with TRBD1 matching 9 bases. CDR1 SGHAT and CDR2 FQNNGV come from the germline V gene. The CDR3 has 15 amino acids. Trimming removed 3 bases from V and 3 bases from J; junction bases left unmatched: 3. Here the CDR3 reads CASSFGQGSYNEQFF. The CDR3 DNA reads as TGTGCCAGCAGCTTCGGACAGGGGAGCTACAATGAGCAGTTCTTC.

The chain combines TRBV19 with TRBJ1-3; D is perhaps TRBD1 (5 bases). The CDR3 loop spans 13 amino acids. The germline gives CDR1 LNHDA, CDR2 SQIVND (reference sequence). Trimming took 3 bases from V and 4 from J, leaving 7 bases between them. CDR3 in amino acids: CASSMRQGNTIYF. The CDR3 coding sequence is TGTGCCAGTAGTATGAGACAGGGAAACACCATATATTTT.

This clone turned up a few times. The chain has TRBV6-5 and TRBJ1-1; TRBD1 matches at 9 bases. The ends lost 6 bases at V and 1 base at J; junction bases unmatched: 6. The CDR3 runs to 15 residues. Germline loops: CDR1 MNHEY, CDR2 SVGAGI. The CDR3 DNA reads as TGTGCCAGCAGCCCACAGGGGGCGCCGAACACTGAAGCTTTCTTT. This codes for CASSPQGAPNTEAFF.

The V and J genes are TRBV4-1 and TRBJ1-5; D gene unclear. V shed 0 bases and J shed 4 bases, with 13 bases lying between them. Germline V gene lookup returns CDR1 MGHRA and CDR2 YSYEKL. The CDR3 sequence is 16 residues long. The CDR3 sequence is CASSQDQAGQNQPQHF. CDR3 DNA: TGCGCCAGCAGCCAAGATCAGGCAGGTCAGAATCAGCCCCAGCATTTT.

The J gene is TRBJ1-2, the V gene TRBV12-5; D is ambiguous. Between the trimmed V and J ends, which lost 6 bases and 7 bases, there was a span of 6 bases. The CDR3 has 10 residues. Per germline, CDR1 LGHNT and CDR2 FRNRAP. The chain's CDR3 is CASGIGGYTF. Written as DNA, the CDR3 is TGTGCTAGTGGGATCGGTGGCTACACCTTC.

This chain uses TRBV28 with TRBJ1-2; 8 positions match TRBD1. Trimming cost V 4 bases and J 2 bases; bases outside gene matches: 6. The CDR3 is 15 amino acids. Germline CDR1 MDHEN, CDR2 SYDVKM. Written as DNA, the CDR3 is TGTGCCAGCAGTTCTGGACAGGGAACAAACTATGGCTACACCTTC. Encoded protein: CASSSGQGTNYGYTF.

This clone has a single count. The rearrangement joins TRBV27 to TRBJ2-7, with 10 nucleotides matching TRBD1. Unmatched junction bases numbered 6, after V lost 6 bases and J lost 4 bases. This CDR3 region has 14 residues. CDR1 is MNHEY, CDR2 SMNVEV, per germline (reference sequence). The CDR3 DNA is TGTGCCAGCAGCCCGACAGGGGGCCGGTACGAGCAGTACGTC. As protein: CASSPTGGRYEQYV.

The chain employs TRBV28 and TRBJ1-6; a weak D match, TRBD1 (6 bases). This CDR3 is 13 amino acids long. Germline values: CDR1 MDHEN, CDR2 SYDVKM. The V end was cut by 3 bases, the J end by 10 bases, with 10 bases between. For the CDR3, the DNA is TGTGCCAGCAGTTTCAGGGGCTCATCACCCCTCCACTTT. Translated: CASSFRGSSPLHF.

CDR3 residues: CASSPSGSHTEAFF. Here the CDR3 DNA reads TGTGCCAGCAGCCCATCAGGGTCCCACACTGAAGCTTTCTTT. The chain is built from TRBV3-1 (or the pseudogene TRBV3-2) and TRBJ1-1; a weak D match, TRBD1 (5 bases). Trimming took 4 bases from V and 3 from J, leaving 12 bases between them. The CDR3 sequence is 14 residues long. Germline CDR1 LGHDT, CDR2 YNNKEL (reference sequence).

The chain employs TRBV5-5 and TRBJ2-3; D uncertain. CDR1 is SGHKS, CDR2 YYEKEE, per germline (reference sequence). Trimming took off 4 bases at V and 0 bases at J, with 6 bases between the two ends. The CDR3 has 13 amino acids. The CDR3 DNA follows: TGTGCCAGCAGCCCGACTAGCACAGATACGCAGTATTTT. Amino acid sequence: CASSPTSTDTQYF.

The chain employs TRBV5-5 and TRBJ1-5; D gene unclear. Germline-derived CDR1 and CDR2 are SGHKS and YYEKEE (reference sequence). The CDR3 covers 16 residues. V gave up 0 bases and J gave up 3 bases, with 13 bases separating them. The CDR3 sequence: CASSLATGSANQPQHF. The DNA of the CDR3 is TGTGCCAGCAGCTTGGCGACCGGGAGCGCCAATCAGCCCCAGCATTTT.

The chain uses TRBV19 and TRBJ1-5; 10 bases agree with TRBD1. The CDR3 has 17 amino acids. CDR1 and CDR2 (germline): LNHDA, SQIVND (reference sequence). With V trimmed by 3 bases and J by 1 base, 6 bases remained unmatched. As DNA, the CDR3 is TGTGCCAGTAGTATCCACGAGGGACAGGGGAGCAATCAGCCCCAGCATTTT. Its translation is CASSIHEGQGSNQPQHF.

V usage is TRBV3-1 (or the pseudogene TRBV3-2) and J usage is TRBJ1-6; 9 bases align to TRBD1. Germline trimming cut 4 bases from V and 9 bases from J; bases unmatched to any gene: 7. Germline V gene sequence: CDR1 LGHDT, CDR2 YNNKEL (reference sequence). The CDR3 is made up of 15 amino acids. The CDR3 DNA is TGTGCCAGCAGCCGCCGGACAGGGGATGCTTCACCCCTCCACTTT. Translation: CASSRRTGDASPLHF.

The J gene is TRBJ1-2, the V gene TRBV9; D perhaps matches TRBD1 (6 bases). The V gene lost 3 bases and the J gene lost 2 bases, with 17 bases spanning the gap. The CDR3 consists of 16 residues. The germline gives CDR1 SGDLS, CDR2 YYNGEE. The CDR3 loop is CASSATPGVPNYGYTF. CDR3 DNA sequence: TGTGCCAGCAGCGCCACCCCAGGGGTCCCCAACTATGGCTACACCTTC.